Presented here are 26 T cell receptor beta chains from one specimen sequenced in a study of blood T cell repertoires in COVID-19 (dated by TCRdb to the early 2020s). Libraries were prepared through the immunoSEQ multiplex PCR assay. This is the immuneACCESS table as TCRdb keeps it, with only in-frame sequences that have V and J called. A part of the clones is gone; compared with another copy, unresolved V genes explain less than half, and the rest is unexplained. Here the sample has approximately 300,000 clones; 89% occur a single time. 5% to 7.5% of the sample is held by the ten biggest clonotypes. The sequencing input was peripheral blood. Receptors originate from a man between 18 and 29 years old who had recovered from COVID-19.

V is TRBV24-1 and J is TRBJ2-1; D is uncertain. The V and J ends lost 2 bases and 8 bases respectively, with 9 bases between them. The CDR3 is made up of 13 amino acids. CDR1 KGHDR and CDR2 SFDVKD come from the germline V gene. The CDR3 bases are TGTGCCACCAGTGATTACCGCGGTCATGAGCAGTTCTTC. Amino acids: CATSDYRGHEQFF.

J is TRBJ2-1 and V is TRBV25-1; 7 bases fit TRBD1. Germline V gene sequence: CDR1 MGHDK, CDR2 SYGVNS. With 7 bases clipped from V and 12 bases from J, the junction kept 15 bases outside the gene matches. The CDR3 loop spans 14 amino acids. CDR3 region: CASTQGSVKEVQFF. The CDR3 nucleotides read TGTGCCAGCACACAGGGGTCGGTAAAAGAGGTGCAGTTCTTC.

This rearrangement joins TRBV11-2 to TRBJ2-7; a possible D gene is TRBD1 (6 bases). The CDR3 has 17 amino acids. V gave up 3 bases and J gave up 2 bases, with 20 bases separating them. Germline lookup yields CDR1 SGHAT and CDR2 FQNNGV. Here the CDR3 reads CASSFPGATEETYEQYF. CDR3 nucleotides: TGTGCCAGCAGCTTCCCAGGGGCGACTGAAGAAACCTACGAGCAGTACTTC. The whole variable domain, filled in from reference TRBV11-2 and TRBJ2-7, reads EAGVAQSPRYKIIEKRQSVAFWCNPISGHATLYWYQQILGQGPKLLIQFQNNGVVDDSQLPKDRFSAERLKGVDSTLKIQPAKLEDSAVYLCASSFPGATEETYEQYFGPGTRLTVT.

This clone was found a few times. The chain carries TRBV15 and TRBJ1-2; 9 positions agree with TRBD1. Germline assignment: CDR1 LNHNV and CDR2 YYDKDF (reference sequence). The trim removed 5 bases at V and 3 bases at J, leaving 13 bases unmatched. The CDR3 covers 17 residues. Here the CDR3 DNA reads TGTGCCACCAGCGGCACCCTCAGGGACAGGGCAGACTATGGCTACACCTTC. It encodes CATSGTLRDRADYGYTF.

This chain connects TRBV9 to TRBJ2-5; 11 bases match TRBD1. The J segment lost 2 bases and the V segment lost 0 bases, leaving 3 bases of the junction unmatched. This CDR3 has 16 residues. Germline V CDR1 and CDR2: SGDLS, YYNGEE. The CDR3 sequence: CASSVGDRGEQETQYF. CDR3 DNA: TGTGCCAGCAGCGTAGGGGACAGGGGGGAACAAGAGACCCAGTACTTC. The full variable domain, its missing parts supplied by reference TRBV9 and TRBJ2-5, is DSGVTQTPKHLITATGQRVTLRCSPRSGDLSVYWYQQSLDQGLQFLIQYYNGEERAKGNILERFSAQQFPDLHSELNLSSLELGDSALYFCASSVGDRGEQETQYFGPGTRLLVL.

Here the CDR3 DNA reads TGTGCCACCAGTGACGCCGGGACAGGTCATGGCAATGAGCAGTTCTTC. Amino acids: CATSDAGTGHGNEQFF. V usage is TRBV24-1 and J usage is TRBJ2-1; the match to TRBD1 covers 8 bases. The CDR3 totals 16 residues. Germline V gives CDR1 KGHDR, CDR2 SFDVKD. With 4 bases clipped from V and 6 bases from J, the junction kept 10 bases outside the gene matches.

The chain recombines TRBV6-2 or TRBV6-3 with TRBJ1-1; the D is unclear. Trimming took 6 bases from V and 6 from J, leaving 14 bases between them. Germline values: CDR1 MNHEY, CDR2 SVGEGT. CDR3 length: 13 residues. The CDR3 nucleotides read TGTGCCAGCAGATACATAGCGGGATCTGAAGCTTTCTTT. It codes for CASRYIAGSEAFF.

V and J are TRBV9 and TRBJ2-7, with 7 nucleotides matching TRBD2. V lost 0 bases, J lost 3 bases, and 3 bases stayed unmatched. The CDR3 sequence is 14 residues long. Per the germline V gene, CDR1 is SGDLS and CDR2 is YYNGEE. The CDR3 DNA reads TGTGCCAGCAGCGTAGAACCTAGCGGCTACGAGCAGTACTTC. Protein: CASSVEPSGYEQYF.

The chain has TRBV29-1 and TRBJ2-2; 9 positions match TRBD1. This CDR3 is 13 amino acids long. CDR1 is SQVTM, CDR2 ANQGSEA, per germline. V shed 6 bases and J 7 bases; nucleotides not matched to a gene: 6. Here the CDR3 reads CSVTGQGGGELFF. The CDR3 DNA is TGCAGCGTAACGGGACAGGGCGGCGGGGAGCTGTTTTTT.

The rearrangement joins TRBV30 to TRBJ2-1, with TRBD2 identical over 9 bases. V lost 2 bases and J lost 8; bases outside the gene matches: 7. There are 14 residues in the CDR3. CDR1 is GTSNPN, CDR2 SVGIG, per germline (reference sequence). CDR3 sequence reads: CAWSINSGRDEQFF. The CDR3 DNA sequence: TGTGCCTGGAGTATTAATAGCGGGAGAGATGAGCAGTTCTTC.

The CDR3 nucleotides are TGTGCCAGCAGCTGGGACAGGCCCGGGGTTACTGAAGCTTTCTTT. Its protein is CASSWDRPGVTEAFF. V gene TRBV5-4 combines with J gene TRBJ1-1; 8 bases fit TRBD1. After removal of 3 bases from V and 5 bases from J, the junction contained 9 bases not matched to a gene. The CDR3 is 15 residues long. From germline, CDR1 is SGHNT and CDR2 YYREEE (reference sequence).

CDR3 bases: TGTGCCAGCAGTGAATTTGGGGCAGGGATCCTGGAGCAGTACTTC. It encodes CASSEFGAGILEQYF. V and J are TRBV25-1 and TRBJ2-7; a weak D match, TRBD1 (5 bases). V shed 1 base and J shed 7 bases, with 17 bases lying between them. The CDR3 has 15 residues. From germline, CDR1 is MGHDK and CDR2 SYGVNS.

The V call is TRBV7-2, the J call TRBJ1-2, with 9 positions matching TRBD1. The CDR3 spans 15 residues. The ends lost 0 bases at V and 4 bases at J; junction bases unmatched: 3. Germline CDR1 SGHTA, CDR2 FQGNSA. The CDR3 DNA follows: TGTGCCAGCAGCTTAGCCGGGACAGGGATCTATGGCTACACCTTC. Translated, it gives CASSLAGTGIYGYTF.

The chain uses TRBV18 and TRBJ2-2; TRBD2 matches at 11 bases. The V segment lost 4 bases and the J segment 2 bases; nucleotides outside the gene matches: 6. Per the germline V gene, CDR1 is KGHSH and CDR2 is LQKENI. The CDR3 covers 17 residues. CDR3 loop: CASSLLTSGANTGELFF. CDR3 DNA sequence: TGTGCCAGCTCACTTTTGACTAGCGGGGCAAACACCGGGGAGCTGTTTTTT.

The chain joins TRBV4-3 to TRBJ1-1; D is unclear. The V end lost 1 base, the J end lost 0 bases, and 9 bases lay between the germline ends. This CDR3 comprises 15 residues. Germline assignment: CDR1 LGHNA and CDR2 YSLEER. CDR3 protein: CASSQGGGVNTEAFF. The CDR3 DNA reads TGCGCCAGCAGCCAAGGCGGAGGCGTGAACACTGAAGCTTTCTTT.

The chain joins TRBV24-1 to TRBJ2-5; TRBD1 agrees at 8 bases. V dropped 2 bases and J dropped 6; count of bases not matched to a gene: 4. Germline CDR1 is KGHDR and CDR2 is SFDVKD. This CDR3 comprises 14 residues. This CDR3 is CATSDSDRVQTQYF. The DNA of the CDR3 is TGTGCCACCAGTGATTCGGACAGGGTACAGACCCAGTACTTC.

The V gene is TRBV4-2, the J gene TRBJ1-2; the match to TRBD1 covers 9 bases. Germline V gene data show CDR1 as LGHNA and CDR2 as YNFKEQ. The V gene end was trimmed by 0 bases and the J gene end by 4 bases; junction bases not matched to a gene: 3. The CDR3 totals 15 residues. The CDR3 nucleotides read TGTGCCAGCAGCCAAGATACACAGGGGGCCTATGGCTACACCTTC. Translating gives CASSQDTQGAYGYTF.

The CDR3 sequence: CASFWVAGGPETQYF. The CDR3 bases are TGTGCCAGCTTTTGGGTGGCGGGAGGGCCAGAGACCCAGTACTTC. The rearrangement uses TRBV7-9 and TRBJ2-5; 9 bases are a match to TRBD2. Germline V gene data show CDR1 as SEHNR and CDR2 as FQNEAQ (reference sequence). The CDR3 length is 15 residues. V lost 8 bases, J lost 4 bases, and 11 bases stayed unmatched.

This clone was found once. The genes are TRBV5-1 and TRBJ1-1; 9 nucleotides agree with TRBD1. Germline CDR1 SGHRS, CDR2 YFSETQ. The junction had 9 bases not matched to a gene; V was cut back by 3 bases and J by 3 bases. The CDR3 runs 16 residues. CDR3 nucleotide sequence: TGCGCCAGCAGCTACGGACAGGGGACGGTTTACACTGAAGCTTTCTTT. Amino acid sequence: CASSYGQGTVYTEAFF.

Comment on this clone: This sample also contains other DNA sequences that code for the same CDR3. The genes are TRBV9 and TRBJ2-7, with D perhaps TRBD2 (5 bases). CDR1 is SGDLS and CDR2 is YYNGEE in the germline V gene. The CDR3 covers 14 residues. V lost 0 bases and J 4 bases, leaving 11 bases between the germline ends. This chain's CDR3 is CASSVAGSVYEQYF. The CDR3 region has the DNA TGTGCCAGCAGCGTAGCGGGGTCCGTTTACGAGCAGTACTTC.

The chain employs TRBV3-1 (or the pseudogene TRBV3-2) and TRBJ2-1; no definite D call. Germline assignment: CDR1 LGHDT and CDR2 YNNKEL (reference sequence). Trimming stripped 4 bases from V and 2 bases from J, with 12 bases between. The CDR3 has 15 residues. The CDR3 region is CASSPTMRPYNEQFF. The CDR3, as DNA: TGTGCCAGCAGCCCAACTATGAGACCCTACAATGAGCAGTTCTTC.

The chain uses TRBV6-1 and TRBJ1-1; D gene unclear. The germline gives CDR1 MNHNS, CDR2 SASEGT. CDR3 size: 14 residues. Deletions cut 3 bases from V and 1 base from J, with 9 bases between. This chain's CDR3 is CASSDLGGNTEAFF. In DNA, the CDR3 is TGTGCCAGCAGTGATCTGGGAGGGAACACTGAAGCTTTCTTT.

This rearrangement joins TRBV9 to TRBJ2-1; 8 nucleotides line up with TRBD2. V shed 4 bases, J shed 3 bases, and the junction held 6 bases outside the gene matches. Germline V gene data show CDR1 as SGDLS and CDR2 as YYNGEE. CDR3 length equals 15 residues. This chain's CDR3 is CASSSGAGGYNEQFF. In nucleotides, the CDR3 is TGTGCCAGCAGCTCAGGGGCGGGAGGCTACAATGAGCAGTTCTTC.

This chain joins TRBV4-2 and TRBJ2-7, with 7 bases lining up with TRBD2. The CDR3 runs 15 residues. Germline V gene sequence: CDR1 LGHNA, CDR2 YNFKEQ. V gave up 0 bases and J gave up 4 bases; unmatched junction bases: 6. The CDR3: CASSQDRGGVYEQYF. The CDR3 DNA is TGTGCCAGCAGCCAAGATCGCGGGGGAGTATACGAGCAGTACTTC.

This chain uses TRBV12-3 or TRBV12-4 with TRBJ1-2; TRBD1 might be the D (6 bases). The CDR3 length is 13 residues. Trimming left V 1 base short and J 8 bases short, with 11 bases between. The CDR3 region has the DNA TGTGCCAGCAGTTTAGGGACAGCTATGGGCTACACCTTC. As protein: CASSLGTAMGYTF.

The chain carries TRBV5-1 and TRBJ2-7; perhaps TRBD2 as D (5 bases). Trimming took off 6 bases at V and 2 bases at J, with 15 bases between the two ends. The CDR3 spans 14 residues. Germline values: CDR1 SGHRS, CDR2 YFSETQ. CDR3 region: CASTPDGVTYEQYF. The CDR3 coding sequence is TGCGCCAGCACCCCGGACGGGGTCACCTACGAGCAGTACTTC.